What follows are 23 T cell receptor beta chains derived from one specimen sequenced in a study of blood T cells in healthy people across ages. Next came a second PCR, run for about 7 to 12 cycles, which used a sample-barcoded 5' primer along with a J-beta primer mix. One entry per CDR3 protein results from TCRdb running MiXCR on the 5' RACE reads. The table records just under 750,000 distinct CDR3 sequences, 22% of them present only once. The specimen was blood. Receptors originate from a man between 65 and 79 years old in good health.

This clonotype was detected only a few times. The chain is built from TRBV5-5 and TRBJ2-5; unclear D gene. CDR1 and CDR2 (germline): SGHKS, YYEKEE (reference sequence). This CDR3 contains 14 residues. V was trimmed by 2 bases and J by 5 bases, leaving 13 bases between them. CDR3 bases: TGTGCCAGCAGCTTCGGGCCCGTCGGGGAGACCCAGTACTTC. Translated: CASSFGPVGETQYF.

The chain links TRBV20-1 to TRBJ1-3; D is uncertain. Germline V gene sequence: CDR1 DFQATT, CDR2 SNEGSKA (reference sequence). The CDR3 has 17 amino acids. V shed 0 bases and J shed 0 bases, with 15 bases lying between them. The CDR3 DNA sequence: TGCAGTGCTAGAGATCAAGGACGGTCGAGCTCTGGAAACACCATATATTTT. Translation gives CSARDQGRSSSGNTIYF.

The chain links TRBV7-9 to TRBJ2-4; 9 nucleotides line up with TRBD2. The length of the CDR3 is 16 residues. Germline assignment: CDR1 SEHNR and CDR2 FQNEAQ (reference sequence). The junction had 13 bases not matched to a gene; V was cut back by 5 bases and J by 8 bases. The CDR3 protein is CASSKGAGGPTDIQYF. The CDR3 DNA reads TGTGCCAGCAGCAAAGGAGCGGGGGGACCTACGGACATTCAGTACTTC. The full variable domain, rest sourced from reference TRBV7-9 and TRBJ2-4, is DTGVSQNPRHKITKRGQNVTFRCDPISEHNRLYWYRQTLGQGPEFLTYFQNEAQLEKSRLLSDRFSAERPKGSFSTLEIQRTEQGDSAMYLCASSKGAGGPTDIQYFGAGTRLSVL.

Turning to this clonotype: A junction boundary mismatches the germline segment, possibly from a read error. The chain links TRBV6-2 or TRBV6-3 to TRBJ2-1, with 9 bases that match TRBD2. The CDR3 spans 15 residues. Germline loops: CDR1 MNHEY, CDR2 SVGEGT. CDR3 region: CASSGGRGSYSEQFF. The CDR3 DNA follows: TGTGCCAGCAGTGGCGGGAGGGGGTCCTACAGTGAGCAGTTCTTC.

This clonotype was seen only a few times. The chain couples TRBV6-1 to TRBJ2-3, with 7 bases fitting TRBD1. This CDR3 region has 15 residues. Trimming took 5 bases from V and 8 from J; bases not matched to a gene: 13. CDR1 is MNHNS, CDR2 SASEGT, per germline. The CDR3 nucleotides are TGTGCCAGCAGTAAGACAGGGTCGGGGACCCCTACGCAGTATTTT. Translating it yields CASSKTGSGTPTQYF.

This clonotype was found a few times. The chain is built from TRBV7-8 and TRBJ2-5, with TRBD2 as a possible D gene (6 bases). The last part of the DNA fits TRBJ2-1 better; the J call may be wrong. This CDR3 has 15 amino acids. Germline V gene data show CDR1 as SGHVS and CDR2 as FQNEAQ. CDR3 bases: TGTGCCAGCAGCTTAGATGGTAGCGGCCCTGAGACGCAGTTCTTC. Translating gives CASSLDGSGPETQFF.

This clonotype came up a few times. This chain connects TRBV7-2 to TRBJ1-4; the D is unclear. CDR1 is SGHTA, CDR2 FQGNSA, per germline. V was shortened by 1 base and J by 8 bases, with 17 bases between the two germline ends. The CDR3 runs 16 residues. CDR3 sequence reads: CASSLEVAGVREKLFF. The CDR3 coding sequence is TGTGCCAGCAGCTTAGAGGTCGCTGGGGTTAGGGAAAAACTGTTTTTT.

This sequence joins TRBV12-3 or TRBV12-4 and TRBJ1-6; TRBD1 is a possible D gene (5 bases). Trimming took 8 bases from V and 5 from J, leaving 16 bases between them. The CDR3 contains 15 residues. The CDR3 protein is CASGGPGRDNSPLHF. The CDR3, as DNA: TGTGCCAGCGGCGGACCGGGACGGGATAATTCACCCCTCCACTTT.

At least ten counts were recorded for this clonotype. This rearrangement joins TRBV28 to TRBJ1-1, with TRBD1 identical over 9 bases. V gave up 6 bases and J gave up 5 bases; unmatched junction bases: 4. Germline V gene data show CDR1 as MDHEN and CDR2 as SYDVKM. The CDR3 runs to 13 residues. CDR3 residues: CASRRDRVTEAFF. CDR3 nucleotides: TGTGCCAGCAGACGGGACAGGGTAACTGAAGCTTTCTTT.

V gene TRBV11-2 combines with J gene TRBJ1-2; D is ambiguous. Germline-derived CDR1 and CDR2 are SGHAT and FQNNGV. Between the trimmed V and J ends, which lost 6 bases and 8 bases, there was a span of 16 bases. The CDR3 extends over 13 amino acids. The CDR3 loop reads CASSLTRLGGYTF. The DNA for the CDR3 is TGTGCCAGCAGTCTTACACGCCTCGGAGGCTACACCTTC.

This clonotype has only a few counts. The chain combines TRBV7-6 with TRBJ2-1; D gene uncertain. This CDR3 comprises 15 residues. Between the trimmed V and J ends, which lost 5 bases and 0 bases, there was a span of 11 bases. CDR1 is SGHVS, CDR2 FNYEAQ, per germline. The CDR3 loop is CASSTTASSYNEQFF. CDR3 sequence (DNA): TGTGCCAGCAGCACAACAGCAAGCTCCTACAATGAGCAGTTCTTC.

This chain uses TRBV18 with TRBJ2-1; 10 positions agree with TRBD2. The J segment lost 8 bases and the V segment lost 4 bases, leaving 8 bases of the junction unmatched. The CDR3 loop spans 15 amino acids. Germline loops: CDR1 KGHSH, CDR2 LQKENI. The CDR3 DNA follows: TGTGCCAGCTCACTGCCTAGCGGGAGCGGGGATGAGCAGTTCTTC. Its protein product is CASSLPSGSGDEQFF.

The CDR3 reads CASSSASGRVGDTQYF. In DNA form, the CDR3 reads TGTGCCAGCAGCTCGGCTAGCGGGAGGGTTGGAGATACGCAGTATTTT. The V gene is TRBV7-2, the J gene TRBJ2-3; 12 bases are a match to TRBD2. CDR1 is SGHTA and CDR2 is FQGNSA in the germline V gene. CDR3 length: 16 amino acids. Trimming removed 4 bases from V and 5 bases from J; junction bases left unmatched: 7.

This clonotype has more than one count but fewer than ten. This sequence joins TRBV25-1 and TRBJ1-4; no clear D. The ends were cut back, 3 bases at V and 7 bases at J, with 15 bases in the middle. Germline V lookup: CDR1 MGHDK, CDR2 SYGVNS. The CDR3 totals 15 residues. CDR3 loop: CASSDVGKGAEKLFF. The CDR3 region has the DNA TGTGCCAGCAGTGATGTGGGGAAGGGTGCTGAAAAACTGTTTTTT.

This sequence joins TRBV19 and TRBJ1-5; possibly TRBD1 for D (5 bases). Germline assignment: CDR1 LNHDA and CDR2 SQIVND (reference sequence). CDR3 length: 16 residues. V was clipped by 5 bases and J by 3 bases, with 17 bases between them. The CDR3 coding sequence is TGTGCCAGTAGTCTCCTGGCCCAGGGAGACAATCAGCCCCAGCATTTT. Translation: CASSLLAQGDNQPQHF.

With regard to this clonotype: No conserved phenylalanine or tryptophan ends this CDR3, so it is likely a read error. This chain connects TRBV12-3 or TRBV12-4 to TRBJ2-3; 7 bases line up with TRBD1. The CDR3 sequence is 14 residues long. J lost 4 bases, V lost 5 bases, and 6 bases had no gene match. The DNA for the CDR3 is TGTGCCAGCAGTCTCAGGGGGAGCGCAGATACGCAGTATTCT. Amino acid sequence: CASSLRGSADTQYS.

There are many counts of this clonotype. The rearrangement links TRBV7-9 to TRBJ1-4, with a possible D match to TRBD1 (6 bases). Germline lookup yields CDR1 SEHNR and CDR2 FQNEAQ (reference sequence). The germline V and J ends were trimmed by 3 bases and 3 bases, with 8 bases remaining between them. The CDR3 sequence is 14 residues long. The CDR3 DNA is TGTGCCAGCAGCTTCAGGACAGCTAATGAAAAACTGTTTTTT. Protein: CASSFRTANEKLFF.

This clonotype was counted between two and nine times. The V gene is TRBV5-1, the J gene TRBJ1-4; TRBD1 agrees at 7 bases. The germline V gene has CDR1 SGHRS and CDR2 YFSETQ. The CDR3 totals 13 residues. V gave up 5 bases and J gave up 2 bases; unmatched junction bases: 0. CDR3 in DNA: TGCGCCAGCAGGGACAGGACTAATGAAAAACTGTTTTTT. Its protein is CASRDRTNEKLFF.

This chain uses TRBV6-4 with TRBJ2-2, with 7 nucleotides matching TRBD2. V dropped 7 bases and J dropped 3; count of bases not matched to a gene: 5. CDR1 and CDR2 from the germline V gene are MRHNA and SNTAGT. The CDR3 runs 14 residues. CDR3 amino acids: CASKLARDTGELFF. As DNA, the CDR3 is TGTGCCAGCAAACTAGCGCGCGACACCGGGGAGCTGTTTTTT.

This clonotype was detected a few times. This sequence joins TRBV29-1 and TRBJ2-7; 9 bases are a match to TRBD2. The J segment lost 2 bases and the V segment lost 7 bases, leaving 6 bases of the junction unmatched. The CDR3 extends over 13 amino acids. The germline V gene encodes CDR1 SQVTM and CDR2 ANQGSEA. The CDR3 DNA reads as TGCAGCGGCGGGACTAGCAGAGCCTACGAGCAGTACGTC. It yields the protein CSGGTSRAYEQYV.

The V gene is TRBV5-1, the J gene TRBJ2-2; the match to TRBD1 covers 9 bases. The CDR3 consists of 14 residues. Germline V gene lookup returns CDR1 SGHRS and CDR2 YFSETQ. J gave up 3 bases and V 7 bases, and 4 bases lay outside the gene matches. The CDR3: CASGRTGDTGELFF. DNA for the CDR3: TGCGCCAGCGGACGGACAGGGGACACCGGGGAGCTGTTTTTT.

This clonotype was counted ten times or more. The CDR3 region has the DNA TGTGCCAGCAGCTTAGTAGGAGGGGAGACCCAGTACTTC. Its protein product is CASSLVGGETQYF. The rearrangement uses TRBV7-2 and TRBJ2-5; a possible D gene is TRBD2 (6 bases). The V gene's germline CDR1 is SGHTA and CDR2 FQGNSA. Trimming cost V 1 base and J 5 bases, with 8 bases left between them. This CDR3 spans 13 amino acids. Filled out from reference TRBV7-2 and TRBJ2-5, the complete variable domain reads GAGVSQSPSNKVTEKGKDVELRCDPISGHTALYWYRQSLGQGLEFLIYFQGNSAPDKSGLPSDRFSAERTGGSVSTLTIQRTQQEDSAVYLCASSLVGGETQYFGPGTRLLVL.

The chain joins TRBV20-1 to TRBJ2-1; a weak D match, TRBD2 (6 bases). The V and J ends lost 1 base and 7 bases respectively, with 8 bases between them. CDR3 length: 12 amino acids. The germline V gene has CDR1 DFQATT and CDR2 SNEGSKA (reference sequence). The CDR3 DNA is TGCAGTGCTAGAGTCGGGAGTAATGAGCAGTTCTTC. Protein: CSARVGSNEQFF.